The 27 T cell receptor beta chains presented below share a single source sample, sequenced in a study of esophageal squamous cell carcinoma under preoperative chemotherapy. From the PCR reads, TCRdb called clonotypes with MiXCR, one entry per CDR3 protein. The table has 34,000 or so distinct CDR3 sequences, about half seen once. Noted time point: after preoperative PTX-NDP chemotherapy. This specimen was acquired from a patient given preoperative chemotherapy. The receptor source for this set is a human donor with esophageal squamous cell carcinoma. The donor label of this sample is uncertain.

The CDR3 DNA is TGTGCCAGCAGCCCCCATGAAGAGACCCAGTACTTC. Its protein is CASSPHEETQYF. The V gene is TRBV11-3, the J gene TRBJ2-5; D not resolved. Germline V gene lookup returns CDR1 SGHNT and CDR2 YENEEA. Between the trimmed V and J ends, which lost 5 bases and 3 bases, there was a span of 7 bases. The CDR3 sequence is 12 residues long.

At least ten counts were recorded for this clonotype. This CDR3 is CASSFGTPRDTQYF. The CDR3 bases are TGTGCCAGCAGTTTCGGGACTCCCAGGGATACGCAGTATTTT. The rearrangement uses TRBV6-5 and TRBJ2-3; TRBD2 might be the D (6 bases). The CDR3 contains 14 residues. The germline V gene encodes CDR1 MNHEY and CDR2 SVGAGI. Trimming removed 4 bases from V and 6 bases from J, with 14 bases in between.

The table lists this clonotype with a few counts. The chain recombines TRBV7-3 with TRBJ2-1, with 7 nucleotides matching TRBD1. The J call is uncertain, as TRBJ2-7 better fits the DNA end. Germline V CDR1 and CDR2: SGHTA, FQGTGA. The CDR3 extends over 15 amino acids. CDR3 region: CASSLGAGGSDEQYF. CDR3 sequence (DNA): TGTGCCAGCAGCTTAGGGGCAGGGGGTTCGGACGAGCAGTACTTC.

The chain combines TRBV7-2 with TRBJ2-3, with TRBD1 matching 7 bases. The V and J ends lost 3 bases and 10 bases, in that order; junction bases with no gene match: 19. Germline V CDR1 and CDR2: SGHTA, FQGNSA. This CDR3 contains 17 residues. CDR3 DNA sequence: TGTGCCAGCAGCTTGGGGGCCGGGACCGTAAAAACAGGGGCGCAGTATTTT. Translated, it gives CASSLGAGTVKTGAQYF.

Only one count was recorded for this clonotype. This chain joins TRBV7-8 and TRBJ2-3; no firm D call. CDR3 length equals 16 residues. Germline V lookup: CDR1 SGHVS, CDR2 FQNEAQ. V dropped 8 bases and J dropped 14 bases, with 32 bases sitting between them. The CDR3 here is CASLGLRAVNTEELYF. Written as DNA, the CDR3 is TGTGCCAGCCTGGGCCTCCGGGCTGTAAACACCGAGGAGCTGTATTTT.

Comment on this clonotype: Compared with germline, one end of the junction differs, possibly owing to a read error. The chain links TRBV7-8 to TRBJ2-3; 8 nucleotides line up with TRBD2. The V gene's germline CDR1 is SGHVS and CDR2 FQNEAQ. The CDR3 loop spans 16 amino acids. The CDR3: CASSDLGRGARDTQYF. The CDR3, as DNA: TGTGCCAGCAGCGACCTGGGGCGGGGGGCCAGAGACACGCAGTACTTT.

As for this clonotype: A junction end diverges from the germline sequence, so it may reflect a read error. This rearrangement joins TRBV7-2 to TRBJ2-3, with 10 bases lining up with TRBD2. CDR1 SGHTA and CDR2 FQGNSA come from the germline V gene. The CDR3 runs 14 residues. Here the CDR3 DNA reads TGTGCGGGCAGCGGGGGGGGGGACTCAGATACGCAGTATTTC. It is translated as CAGSGGGDSDTQYF.

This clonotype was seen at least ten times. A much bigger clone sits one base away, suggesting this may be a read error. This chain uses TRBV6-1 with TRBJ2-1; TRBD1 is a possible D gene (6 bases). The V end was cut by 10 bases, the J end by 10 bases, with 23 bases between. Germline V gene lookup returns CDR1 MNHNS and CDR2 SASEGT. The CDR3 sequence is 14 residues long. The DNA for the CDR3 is TGTGCCACGGCGCCTCCAGACAGGTCACACGAGCAGTTCTTC. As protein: CATAPPDRSHEQFF.

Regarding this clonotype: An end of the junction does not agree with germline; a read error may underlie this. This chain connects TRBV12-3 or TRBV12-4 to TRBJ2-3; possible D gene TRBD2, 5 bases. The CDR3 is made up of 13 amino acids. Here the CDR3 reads CASSFMRAGAQFF. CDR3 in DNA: TGTGCCAGCAGTTTTATGAGGGCAGGTGCGCAGTTTTTT.

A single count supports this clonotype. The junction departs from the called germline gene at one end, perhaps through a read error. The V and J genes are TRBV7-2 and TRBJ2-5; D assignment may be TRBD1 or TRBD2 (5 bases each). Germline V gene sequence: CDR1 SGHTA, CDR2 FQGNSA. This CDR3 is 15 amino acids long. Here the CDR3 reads CASSYGDGDRETQYF. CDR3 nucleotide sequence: TGTGCCAGCAGCTACGGGGACGGGGACCGAGAGACGCAGTATTTC.

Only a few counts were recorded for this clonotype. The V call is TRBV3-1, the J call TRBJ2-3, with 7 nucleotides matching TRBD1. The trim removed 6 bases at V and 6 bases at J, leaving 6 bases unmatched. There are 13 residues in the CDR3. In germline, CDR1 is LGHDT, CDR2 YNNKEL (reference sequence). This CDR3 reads CASSGDRSDTQYF. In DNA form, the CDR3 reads TGTGCCAGCAGTGGGGACAGATCGGATACGCAGTATTTT.

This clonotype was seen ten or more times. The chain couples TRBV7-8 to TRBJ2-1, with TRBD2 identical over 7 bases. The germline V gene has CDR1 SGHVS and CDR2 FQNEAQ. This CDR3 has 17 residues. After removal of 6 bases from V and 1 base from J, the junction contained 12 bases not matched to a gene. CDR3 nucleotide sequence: TGTGCCAGCAGTTTCGGTAGGGCTAGCGGATCCTACAATGAGCAGTTCTTC. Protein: CASSFGRASGSYNEQFF.

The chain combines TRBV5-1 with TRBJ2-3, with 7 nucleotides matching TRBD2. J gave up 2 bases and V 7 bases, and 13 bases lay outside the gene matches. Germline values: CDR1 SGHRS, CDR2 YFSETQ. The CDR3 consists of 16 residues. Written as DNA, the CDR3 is TGCGCCAGCGGGGGGTTGGGGGGGTGCGTCACAGATACGCAGTATTTT. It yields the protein CASGGLGGCVTDTQYF.

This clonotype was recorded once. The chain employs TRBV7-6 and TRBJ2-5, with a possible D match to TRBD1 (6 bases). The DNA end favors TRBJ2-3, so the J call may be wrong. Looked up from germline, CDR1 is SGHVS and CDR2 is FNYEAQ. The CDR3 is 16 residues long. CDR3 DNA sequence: TGTGCCAGCGGGGCCCATGGGGGCCGTGGCAAAGATACGCAGTATTTT. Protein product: CASGAHGGRGKDTQYF.

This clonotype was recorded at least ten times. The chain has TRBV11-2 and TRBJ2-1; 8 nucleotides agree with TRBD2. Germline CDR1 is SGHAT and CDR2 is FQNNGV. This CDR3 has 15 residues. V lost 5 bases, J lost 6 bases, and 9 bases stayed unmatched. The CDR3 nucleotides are TGTGCCAGCAGCGCGACCGGGACTAGAAGCAATGAGCAGTTCTTC. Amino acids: CASSATGTRSNEQFF.

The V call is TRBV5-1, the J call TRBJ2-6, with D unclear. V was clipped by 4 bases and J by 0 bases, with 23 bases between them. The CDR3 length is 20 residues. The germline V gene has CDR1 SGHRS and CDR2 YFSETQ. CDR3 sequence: CASSLAPGRRTDSGANVLTF. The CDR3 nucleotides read TGCGCCAGCAGCCTCGCCCCCGGGCGGAGAACTGACTCTGGGGCCAACGTCCTGACTTTC. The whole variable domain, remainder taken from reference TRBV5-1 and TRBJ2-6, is KAGVTQTPRYLIKTRGQQVTLSCSPISGHRSVSWYQQTPGQGLQFLFEYFSETQRNKGNFPGRFSGRQFSNSRSEMNVSTLELGDSALYLCASSLAPGRRTDSGANVLTFGAGSRLTVL.

The CDR3 protein is CASSLGAGGEETQYF. The CDR3, as DNA: TGTGCCAGCAGTTTAGGTGCGGGGGGGGAGGAGACCCAGTACTTC. The genes are TRBV12-3 or TRBV12-4 and TRBJ2-5; the match to TRBD2 covers 9 bases. This CDR3 region has 15 residues. V gave up 1 base and J gave up 5 bases; unmatched junction bases: 5.

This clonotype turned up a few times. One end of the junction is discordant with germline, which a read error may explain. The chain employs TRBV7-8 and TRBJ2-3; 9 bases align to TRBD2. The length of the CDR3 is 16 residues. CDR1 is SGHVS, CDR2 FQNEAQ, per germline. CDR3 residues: CASSNLAGGPSDTQYF. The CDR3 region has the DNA TGTGCCAGCAGCAACCTGGCGGGGGGGCCCAGTGATACTCAGTATTTC.

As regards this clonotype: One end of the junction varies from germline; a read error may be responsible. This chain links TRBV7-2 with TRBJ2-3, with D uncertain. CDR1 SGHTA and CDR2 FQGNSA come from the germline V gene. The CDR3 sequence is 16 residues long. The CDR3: CASSVPWRQATNTQYF. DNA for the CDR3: TGTGCCAGCAGCGTTCCTTGGCGGCAAGCCACAAACACGCAGTATTTC.

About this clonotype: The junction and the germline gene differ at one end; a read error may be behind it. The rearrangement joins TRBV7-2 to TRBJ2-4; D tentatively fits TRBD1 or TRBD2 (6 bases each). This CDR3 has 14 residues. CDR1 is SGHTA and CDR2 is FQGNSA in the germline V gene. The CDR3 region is CAGLGGRDLDIQYF. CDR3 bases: TGTGCGGGGCTCGGGGGCCGTGACCTAGACATCCAGTACTTC. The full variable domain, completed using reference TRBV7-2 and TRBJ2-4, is GAGVSQSPSNKVTEKGKDVELRCDPISGHTALYWYRQSLGQGLEFLIYFQGNSAPDKSGLPSDRFSAERTGGSVSTLTIQRTQQEDSAVYLCAGLGGRDLDIQYFGAGTRLSVL.

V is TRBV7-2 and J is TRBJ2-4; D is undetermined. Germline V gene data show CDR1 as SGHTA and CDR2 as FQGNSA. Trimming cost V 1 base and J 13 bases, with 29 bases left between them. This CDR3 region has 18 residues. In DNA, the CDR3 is TGTGCCAGCAGCTTAGAGGGCACCTGGCGCAGTGTCAAAAACACCCAGTACTTC. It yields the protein CASSLEGTWRSVKNTQYF.

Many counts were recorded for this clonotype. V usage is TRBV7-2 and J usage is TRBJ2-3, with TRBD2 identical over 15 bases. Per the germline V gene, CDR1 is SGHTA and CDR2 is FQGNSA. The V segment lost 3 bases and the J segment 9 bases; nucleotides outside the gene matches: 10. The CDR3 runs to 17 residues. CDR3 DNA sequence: TGTGCCAGCAGCTTTGGGACTAGCGGGAGGCAGGGGGAAACGCAGTATTTT. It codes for CASSFGTSGRQGETQYF.

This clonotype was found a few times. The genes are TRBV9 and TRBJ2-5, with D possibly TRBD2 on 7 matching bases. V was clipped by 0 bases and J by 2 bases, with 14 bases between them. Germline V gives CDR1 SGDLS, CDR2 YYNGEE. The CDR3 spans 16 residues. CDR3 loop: CASSVGGGAVQETQYF. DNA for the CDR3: TGTGCCAGCAGCGTAGGGGGGGGGGCAGTACAAGAGACCCAGTACTTC.

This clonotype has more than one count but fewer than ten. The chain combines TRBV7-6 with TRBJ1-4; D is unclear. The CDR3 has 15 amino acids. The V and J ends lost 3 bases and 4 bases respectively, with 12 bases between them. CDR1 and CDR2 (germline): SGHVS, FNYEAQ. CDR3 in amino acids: CASSFPEDYNEKLFF. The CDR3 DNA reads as TGTGCCAGCAGCTTCCCGGAGGACTATAATGAAAAACTGTTTTTT.

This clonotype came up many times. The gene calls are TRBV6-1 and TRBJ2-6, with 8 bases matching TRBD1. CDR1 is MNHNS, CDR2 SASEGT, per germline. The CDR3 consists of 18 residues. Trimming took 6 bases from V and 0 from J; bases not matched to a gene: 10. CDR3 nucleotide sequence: TGTGCCAGCAGAGCCATCCGGGACAGGTTCTCTGGGGCCAACGTCCTGACTTTC. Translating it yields CASRAIRDRFSGANVLTF.

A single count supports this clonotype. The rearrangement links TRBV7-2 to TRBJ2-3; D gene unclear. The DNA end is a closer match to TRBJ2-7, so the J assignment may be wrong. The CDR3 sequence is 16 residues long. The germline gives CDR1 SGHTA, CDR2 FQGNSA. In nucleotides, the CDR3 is TGTGCGAGCCGCGTCCCGTGGCGGCGACGCACAAACACGCAGTACTTC. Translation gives CASRVPWRRRTNTQYF.

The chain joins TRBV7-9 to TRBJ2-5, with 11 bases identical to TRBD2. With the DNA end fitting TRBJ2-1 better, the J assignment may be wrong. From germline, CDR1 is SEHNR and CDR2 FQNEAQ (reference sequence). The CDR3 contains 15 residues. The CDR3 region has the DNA TGTGCCAGCAGCATTGGGACTAGCGGATACAATGAGCAGTTCTTC. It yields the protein CASSIGTSGYNEQFF.